This TCR beta chain is from a study of T cell responses to AZD1222 COVID-19 vaccine. Whole-study context: Second doses at about 4 or about 12 weeks were pooled.

The V gene's germline CDR1 is MDHEN and CDR2 SYDVKM. V lost 1 base, J lost 5 bases, and 7 bases stayed unmatched. This CDR3 contains 15 residues. For this clone: Its matching antigen is unknown.

The table came from immunoSEQ multiplex PCR; TCRdb's copy has only in-frame clones and leaves some out. The sample carries roughly 130,000 clones, 88% recorded once. Overall study results and limits: Two AZD1222 administrations were followed by greater Spike-specific TCR breadth and depth. The sample set comprised mostly white British donors with more females, and clonal diversity was possibly underestimated. The reported proportion of spike-specific TCRs targeting unmutated variant regions was nearly half.

The sequence derives from an adult in good health. This sequence joins TRBV28 and TRBJ1-2; 7 bases map to TRBD1. This specimen consisted of peripheral blood, obtained on day 0 of AZD1222 vaccination. In nucleotides, the CDR3 is TGTGCCAGCAGTTTATCCCATTCAGGGGGGTATGGCTACACCTTC. As protein: CASSLSHSGGYGYTF.